This entry concerns a single T cell receptor (beta chain). Original handling: The authors estimated nucleated cell counts from reference gene primer amplification. Using immunoSEQ multiplex PCR, the repertoire was profiled, and TCRdb retains in-frame clones only, with some absent. For V, J and clone size, that table is used; D and trimming come from the DNA. The profile shows around 170,000 clones, roughly 80% of them singletons. This sample is drawn from a study of blood T cell repertoires in COVID-19. In the study overall: Sites in the United States, Italy and Spain provided acute and convalescent COVID-19 samples. T cells, B-cell-depleted T cells, or PBMCs supplied cDNA or gDNA.

Sequencing was carried out using peripheral blood. The sequence was collected from a man aged 25-45 years with active or convalescent COVID-19.

CDR3: CASSKGTEVYEQYF. CDR3 in DNA: TGTGCCAGTAGTAAAGGGACAGAGGTCTACGAGCAGTACTTC. V and J are TRBV19 and TRBJ2-7; TRBD1 matches 7 bases. The J segment lost 3 bases and the V segment lost 4 bases, leaving 6 bases of the junction unmatched. The CDR3 contains 14 residues. The germline V gene has CDR1 LNHDA and CDR2 SQIVND (reference sequence).